This TCR beta chain was obtained from a study of OX40 agonist ivuxolimab in advanced cancers. For the study in its entirety: The costimulatory receptor OX40 (CD134) was targeted by ivuxolimab, a fully human IgG2 agonistic monoclonal antibody. Intravenous ivuxolimab was administered to patients every 2 weeks at six dose levels: 0.01, 0.1, 0.3, 1.5, 3 and 10 mg/kg. Among the 50 to 55 dose-escalation patients, around 19 had hepatocellular carcinoma, approximately 15 melanoma, 9 renal cell carcinoma and 9 head and neck cancer. In the dose-escalation cohort, 65% to 90% of patients were male, and the mean age was around 60 years, with a range of about 23 to 90. Prior anti-PD-1, anti-PD-L1 or anti-CTLA-4 therapy was permitted, and checkpoint inhibitors had been received by about 37% of dose-escalation patients. Partial responses occurred in three dose-escalation patients: two with cutaneous melanoma and one with hepatocellular carcinoma. Peripheral TCRbeta sequencing aimed to test whether ivuxolimab altered TCR sequence diversity and caused clonal T-cell expansion. The paper reports the monotherapy dose-escalation portion (N = 52 patients) of the phase I ivuxolimab trial. Paper-wide results and their limitations: In the 0.1-3.0 mg/kg groups, partial responders had among the lowest normalized peripheral clonal expansion, particularly in CD8+ T cells. Low levels of normalized T-cell clonal expansion were also seen in some nonresponding patients. After ivuxolimab, CD8+ T cells had more expanded clones than CD4+ T cells on average. At doses from 0.1 to 3.0 mg/kg, clonal expansion was seen in both CD4+ and CD8+ blood T cells between baseline and week 6. The antigen specificity of the clonally expanded peripheral T cells was not determined.

As regards this clone: Its antigen remains undetermined. Per-base quality was not reported, and no clone a single base away is much larger than it.

To sequence the TCRbeta CDR3 region, genomic DNA was isolated from the sorted cells. The immunoSEQ Assay was used to sequence the TCRbeta CDR3 regions. TCRdb retrieved this table from immuneACCESS and kept in-frame rearrangements only. Not all clones are present; in checked studies, unresolved V genes account for under half, and no reason is known for the remainder. In all, the sample holds fewer than 100,000 clones, and 65% to 90% of those were seen once. Just under 2% of the sample is in the top ten clones. The CDR3 runs 13 amino acids, cysteine and phenylalanine included. Only the CDR3 region is kept as DNA, spanning 39 bases read in frame from base 1. V gives up 0 bases and J gives up 5 bases, and the segment between their germline ends measures 8 bases. Taken from the germline V gene, the CDR1 and CDR2 loops are SGHNT and YENEEA. The trial excluded patients who had a history of autoimmune disease or were on systemic immunosuppression. Peripheral blood for TCR sequencing was drawn from every dose cohort at baseline, at cycle 4 day 1 and at cycle 7 day 1. Samples came from an open-label, multicenter, first-in-human phase I dose-escalation trial of ivuxolimab. Adults with locally advanced or metastatic head and neck squamous cell, hepatocellular, melanoma or renal cell carcinoma were enrolled in the trial. Before TCR sequencing, CD4+ T cells and CD8+ T cells were sorted from peripheral blood as separate populations.

The V and J segments used are TRBV11-3 and TRBJ2-7; the D gene is perhaps TRBD2, on 5 matching bases. Sequenced here: CD4+ or CD8+ T cells sorted from blood, sampled in a trial of the OX40 agonist ivuxolimab. The receptor was isolated from an adult with an advanced solid tumor such as melanoma, head and neck, liver or kidney cancer. CDR3 loop: CASSLEAGDEQYF. The nucleotides read TGTGCCAGCAGCTTAGAGGCCGGGGACGAGCAGTACTTC.